This TCR beta chain emerged from a study of T-cell memory formation after mild COVID-19. Findings and caveats of the study: Contracting clones, day 15 to 85, had balanced CD4/CD8, and later expanders favored CD4+. Memory sampled before infection contained some responding clones, suggesting cross-reactive memory joined.

This clonotype has just a few counts. The antigen remains undetermined. Using its own MiXCR run on the 5' RACE reads, TCRdb lists one record per CDR3 protein. The repertoire includes over 500,000 distinct CDR3 sequences, 17% of them detected once, and roughly 7.7% sits in the top ten. The CDR3 runs to 12 residues. V was cut by 7 bases and J by 6 bases, with 15 bases left in between. In germline, CDR1 is SQVTM, CDR2 ANQGSEA. J is TRBJ1-1 and V is TRBV29-1; D is possibly TRBD1 (5 bases). This receptor was taken from an adult woman who had mild COVID-19 (a few samples of this study predate the infection). Cell type and time point are not known. Sequences were obtained from PBMCs or a T cell subset sorted from them (not recorded which). CDR3 sequence: CSAEGRDPEAFF. CDR3 in DNA: TGCAGCGCGGAGGGCCGGGACCCTGAAGCTTTCTTT.